Presented here are 20 T cell receptor beta chains from one specimen sequenced in a study of blood T cell repertoires in COVID-19. TCRdb keeps only in-frame clones here, not all; method: immunoSEQ multiplex PCR. This sample has 150,000 or so clones; around 87% occur once, and the top ten carry less than 5%. Sequencing was carried out using PBMCs or T cells enriched from blood (not recorded which). These receptors came from a woman aged 40 to 49 who had been exposed to COVID-19.

Written as DNA, the CDR3 is TGTGCCAGCAGCTTAAGGGGGAGCACAGATACGCAGTATTTT. Translated, it gives CASSLRGSTDTQYF. V is TRBV11-3 and J is TRBJ2-3; D might be TRBD1 (6 bases). Germline lookup yields CDR1 SGHNT and CDR2 YENEEA. The CDR3 has 14 amino acids. Trimming took 2 bases from V and 0 from J, leaving 6 bases between them.

The chain is built from TRBV7-2 and TRBJ1-1, with 7 nucleotides matching TRBD1. The V segment lost 5 bases and the J segment 5 bases; nucleotides outside the gene matches: 8. Per germline, CDR1 SGHTA and CDR2 FQGNSA. CDR3 length equals 14 residues. In nucleotides, the CDR3 is TGTGCCAGCAGCCCAAGACAGGGTTTAACTGAAGCTTTCTTT. This sequence encodes CASSPRQGLTEAFF.

The chain carries TRBV6-6 and TRBJ2-1, with 9 bases fitting TRBD1. The CDR3 has 15 residues. In germline, CDR1 is MNHNY, CDR2 SVGAGI (reference sequence). Trimming removed 5 bases from V and 8 bases from J; junction bases left unmatched: 10. CDR3 region: CASSLGGTGRDEQFF. The CDR3 DNA reads as TGTGCCAGCAGTCTCGGGGGGACAGGGCGTGATGAGCAGTTCTTC.

CDR3 amino acids: CAISESDRRITDTQYF. For the CDR3, the DNA is TGTGCCATCAGTGAGTCGGACAGGCGCATCACAGATACGCAGTATTTT. The chain has TRBV10-3 and TRBJ2-3; 7 nucleotides align to TRBD1. CDR1 is ENHRY, CDR2 SYGVKD, per germline. V shed 0 bases, J shed 2 bases, and the junction held 5 bases outside the gene matches. This CDR3 comprises 16 residues.

This clone was seen a single time. The chain combines TRBV27 with TRBJ1-1, with a tentative D call TRBD1 (6 bases). V was pared by 2 bases and J by 4 bases, with 14 bases between. The V gene's germline CDR1 is MNHEY and CDR2 SMNVEV (reference sequence). The CDR3 covers 15 residues. The CDR3 sequence: CASSLGGLGGTEAFF. In nucleotides, the CDR3 is TGTGCCAGCAGTTTAGGTGGACTAGGGGGCACTGAAGCTTTCTTT.

The J gene is TRBJ1-1, the V gene TRBV12-5; TRBD1 aligns across 7 bases. The CDR3 covers 14 residues. Trimming removed 6 bases from V and 0 bases from J; junction bases left unmatched: 4. Germline CDR1 LGHNT, CDR2 FRNRAP. This chain's CDR3 is CASGPQGVNTEAFF. The CDR3 DNA follows: TGTGCTAGTGGCCCCCAGGGGGTGAACACTGAAGCTTTCTTT.

The chain is built from TRBV6-1 and TRBJ1-3; D possibly corresponds to TRBD1 (5 bases). V lost 3 bases, J lost 8 bases, and 14 bases lay in between. Germline assignment: CDR1 MNHNS and CDR2 SASEGT. The CDR3 length is 14 residues. In DNA, the CDR3 is TGTGCCAGCAGTGAGACAGTCCCCCGCTACACCATATATTTT. Translation: CASSETVPRYTIYF.

J is TRBJ1-5 and V is TRBV19; maybe TRBD1 (6 bases). The V and J ends lost 5 bases and 7 bases respectively, with 12 bases between them. This CDR3 region has 13 residues. CDR1 and CDR2 (germline): LNHDA, SQIVND (reference sequence). The CDR3 spells CASSSQGTQPQHF. CDR3 sequence (DNA): TGTGCCAGTAGTTCACAGGGCACCCAGCCCCAGCATTTT.

This rearrangement joins TRBV4-1 to TRBJ1-5, with 8 bases identical to TRBD1. Looked up from germline, CDR1 is MGHRA and CDR2 is YSYEKL. V lost 2 bases, J lost 2 bases, and 14 bases stayed unmatched. This CDR3 is 19 amino acids long. The CDR3, as DNA: TGCGCCAGCAGCCAACGGACAGGGCATTTCATTTTGGGCAATCAGCCCCAGCATTTT. Amino acid sequence: CASSQRTGHFILGNQPQHF.

The rearrangement joins TRBV2 to TRBJ2-7; perhaps TRBD1 as D (5 bases). Germline CDR1 reads SNHLY; CDR2 reads FYNNEI. The CDR3 is made up of 13 amino acids. V dropped 3 bases and J dropped 7 bases, with 13 bases sitting between them. The CDR3 DNA follows: TGTGCCAGCAGTGAGGGTAGGGGTCGGGAGCAGTACTTC. Translated, it gives CASSEGRGREQYF.

This chain links TRBV14 with TRBJ1-6, with 7 nucleotides matching TRBD1. The CDR3 is 13 residues long. CDR1 is SGHDN and CDR2 is FVKESK in the germline V gene. Unmatched junction bases numbered 3, after V lost 5 bases and J lost 8 bases. The CDR3: CASSLTGYSPLHF. In nucleotides, the CDR3 is TGTGCCAGCAGCTTGACAGGGTATTCACCCCTCCACTTT.

This clone came up a few times. The chain recombines TRBV9 with TRBJ1-6; 7 bases agree with TRBD1. Germline CDR1 and CDR2: SGDLS and YYNGEE. There are 16 residues in the CDR3. The V and J ends lost 1 base and 5 bases, in that order; junction bases with no gene match: 6. As DNA, the CDR3 is TGTGCCAGCAGCGTATATGGGGACAGCAATAATTCACCCCTCCACTTT. Translation: CASSVYGDSNNSPLHF.

This rearrangement joins TRBV6-4 to TRBJ2-2; a weak D match, TRBD2 (6 bases). The V end lost 6 bases, the J end lost 4 bases, and 12 bases lay between the germline ends. This CDR3 contains 14 residues. Germline CDR1 MRHNA, CDR2 SNTAGT. In DNA, the CDR3 is TGTGCCAGCAGCGCTGGGACTTTCACCGGGGAGCTGTTTTTT. Translated: CASSAGTFTGELFF.

The table lists this clone with a count of one. The CDR3 region has the DNA TGTGCCAGCATTCTCGGGGACAGGCCCGGTGAAAAACTGTTTTTT. This gives the protein CASILGDRPGEKLFF. J is TRBJ1-4 and V is TRBV5-5, with TRBD1 matching over 8 bases. Germline trimming cut 6 bases from V and 7 bases from J; bases unmatched to any gene: 11. CDR3 length: 15 amino acids. In germline, CDR1 is SGHKS, CDR2 YYEKEE (reference sequence).

This clone was detected only a few times. V and J are TRBV6-5 and TRBJ2-3, with 10 bases fitting TRBD2. The germline V gene has CDR1 MNHEY and CDR2 SVGAGI. CDR3 length: 16 residues. J lost 4 bases, V lost 3 bases, and 7 bases had no gene match. The CDR3 bases are TGTGCCAGCAGTTATCGGGCTAGCGGGAGTTCAGATACGCAGTATTTT. This sequence encodes CASSYRASGSSDTQYF.

The chain couples TRBV27 to TRBJ1-2, with D perhaps matching TRBD1 (6 bases). The CDR3 length is 12 residues. The germline V gene encodes CDR1 MNHEY and CDR2 SMNVEV (reference sequence). Trimming took 4 bases from V and 4 from J, leaving 7 bases between them. CDR3 sequence: CASSWGLYGYTF. Written as DNA, the CDR3 is TGTGCCAGCAGTTGGGGGCTCTATGGCTACACCTTC.

This clone turned up a few times. This rearrangement joins TRBV18 to TRBJ1-6; D unclear. V was trimmed by 3 bases and J by 7 bases, leaving 10 bases between them. Germline CDR1 reads KGHSH; CDR2 reads LQKENI. This CDR3 has 14 amino acids. The DNA of the CDR3 is TGTGCCAGCTCACCGGGCAGTATGAATTCACCCCTCCACTTT. Protein product: CASSPGSMNSPLHF.

The V call is TRBV4-3, the J call TRBJ1-6; the D is unclear. This CDR3 comprises 16 residues. Trimming pared 0 bases from V and 0 bases from J, leaving 6 bases between. Germline loops: CDR1 LGHNA, CDR2 YSLEER. CDR3 DNA sequence: TGCGCCAGCAGCCAAGAAGCTGGCTCCTATAATTCACCCCTCCACTTT. Translation gives CASSQEAGSYNSPLHF.

This clone was counted once. The chain recombines TRBV5-1 with TRBJ1-2; D might be TRBD1 (5 bases). Deletions cut 4 bases from V and 0 bases from J, with 19 bases between. The CDR3 has 17 amino acids. Germline V CDR1 and CDR2: SGHRS, YFSETQ. The CDR3 DNA sequence: TGCGCCAGCAGCGGGGTCGGGGGGACCCTTGCTAACTATGGCTACACCTTC. Translating it yields CASSGVGGTLANYGYTF.

This chain uses TRBV9 with TRBJ2-3, with TRBD2 matching over 7 bases. The germline V gene has CDR1 SGDLS and CDR2 YYNGEE. Trimming at V came to 0 bases and at J to 1 base, leaving 2 bases not matched to a gene. The CDR3 has 15 amino acids. This CDR3 reads CASSVGGRRTDTQYF. The CDR3, as DNA: TGTGCCAGCAGCGTAGGCGGGAGACGCACAGATACGCAGTATTTT.